This T cell receptor (beta chain) was documented in a study of T cell responses to AZD1222 COVID-19 vaccine. Turning to this clone: Its specificity is not known.

TCRdb's table, derived via immunoSEQ multiplex PCR, lists solely in-frame clones and lacks some. The sample lists about 180,000 clones; about nine tenths were seen once. Study outcomes and limitations: Researchers report vaccine-associated CD4 TCRs spanning spike, with dominance at 160-218 and 743-854.

The receptor was isolated from an adult in good health. The sequencing used peripheral blood, collected on day 0 of AZD1222 vaccination.

The CDR3 reads CASSSGLIISYEQYF. The CDR3 region has the DNA TGCGCCAGCAGCTCTGGACTGATAATCTCCTACGAGCAGTACTTC. The chain joins TRBV5-1 to TRBJ2-7; D may be TRBD2 (5 bases). This CDR3 has 15 residues. V dropped 3 bases and J dropped 0 bases, with 13 bases sitting between them. Germline CDR1 and CDR2: SGHRS and YFSETQ.